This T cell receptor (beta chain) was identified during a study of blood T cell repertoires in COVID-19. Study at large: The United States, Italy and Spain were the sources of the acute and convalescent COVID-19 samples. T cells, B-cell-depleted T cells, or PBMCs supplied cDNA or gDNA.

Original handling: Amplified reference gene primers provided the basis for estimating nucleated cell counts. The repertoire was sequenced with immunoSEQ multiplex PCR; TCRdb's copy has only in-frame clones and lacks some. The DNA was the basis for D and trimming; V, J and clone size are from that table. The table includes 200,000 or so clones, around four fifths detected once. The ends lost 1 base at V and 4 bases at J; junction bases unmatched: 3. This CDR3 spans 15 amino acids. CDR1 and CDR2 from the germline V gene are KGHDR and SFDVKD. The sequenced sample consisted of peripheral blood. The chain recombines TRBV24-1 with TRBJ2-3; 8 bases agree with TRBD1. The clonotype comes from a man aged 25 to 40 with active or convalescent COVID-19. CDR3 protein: CATSDFQGAADTQYF. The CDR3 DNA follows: TGTGCCACCAGTGATTTTCAGGGGGCTGCAGATACGCAGTATTTT.